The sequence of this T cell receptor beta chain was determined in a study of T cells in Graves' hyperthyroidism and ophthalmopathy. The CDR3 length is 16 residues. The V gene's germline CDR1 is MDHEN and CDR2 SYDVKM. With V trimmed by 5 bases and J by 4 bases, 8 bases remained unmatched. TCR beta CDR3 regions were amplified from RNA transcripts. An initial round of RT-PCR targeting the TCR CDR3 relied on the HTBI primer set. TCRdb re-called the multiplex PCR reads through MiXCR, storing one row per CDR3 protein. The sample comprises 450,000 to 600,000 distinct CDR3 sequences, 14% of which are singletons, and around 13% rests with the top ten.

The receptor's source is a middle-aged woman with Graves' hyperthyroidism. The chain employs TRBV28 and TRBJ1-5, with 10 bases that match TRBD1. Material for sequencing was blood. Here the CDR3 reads CASSVTGTGENQPQHF. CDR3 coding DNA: TGTGCCAGCAGTGTGACCGGGACAGGGGAGAATCAGCCCCAGCATTTT. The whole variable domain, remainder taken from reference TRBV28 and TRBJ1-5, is DVKVTQSSRYLVKRTGEKVFLECVQDMDHENMFWYRQDPGLGLRLIYFSYDVKMKEKGDIPEGYSVSREKKERFSLILESASTNQTSMYLCASSVTGTGENQPQHFGDGTRLSIL.